This T cell receptor (beta chain) was captured by sequencing in a study of technical replicates of blood from several donors. The CDR3 covers 13 residues. Trimming cost V 5 bases and J 4 bases, with 9 bases left between them. Germline lookup yields CDR1 MNHEY and CDR2 SVGAGI. Measured with immunoSEQ multiplex PCR; TCRdb has only the in-frame clones, and not every one. The data hold 91,000 or so clones, with 95% observed a single time. The gene calls are TRBV6-5 and TRBJ1-5, with a possible D match to TRBD1 (6 bases). The material sequenced was T cells isolated from PBMCs. This sequence was found in a human donor in good health. The CDR3 region is CASSAQGNQPQHF. CDR3 coding DNA: TGTGCCAGCAGTGCACAGGGTAATCAGCCCCAGCATTTT.